This T cell receptor beta chain came from a study of Graves' ophthalmopathy and Graves' hyperthyroidism. This clonotype was counted many times. The target antigen is unknown. This CDR3 comprises 15 residues. The germline gives CDR1 LNHDA, CDR2 SQIVND (reference sequence). V lost 1 base, J lost 0 bases, and 8 bases lay in between. Investigators amplified TCR beta CDR3 regions from RNA transcripts. First-round RT-PCR with HTBI primers preceded a second-round multiplex PCR. TCRdb fed the multiplex PCR reads into MiXCR, producing one record per CDR3 protein. Altogether 200,000 to 250,000 distinct CDR3 sequences are present, about a fifth being singletons, with the ten largest covering roughly 45%. Having ophthalmopathy, the donors showed moderate-to-severe activity, CAS ≥3 and NOSPECS ≥4, with disease lasting under 3 months. Study conclusions and caveats: A majority of expanded thyroid clonotypes exceeding 0.001 frequency were likewise present in blood. Ophthalmopathy versus stable hyperthyroidism: 13-signature model gave 85% to 90% sensitivity, 75% to 82% specificity.

Sequencing used peripheral blood. The rearrangement joins TRBV19 to TRBJ2-3, with unresolved D. The receptor was derived from a woman in her 50s with Graves' ophthalmopathy. The chain's CDR3 is CASSIAKGSTDTQYF. CDR3 coding DNA: TGTGCCAGTAGTATAGCTAAGGGTAGCACAGATACGCAGTATTTT.